These T cell receptor beta chains were read from a single sample in a study of T-cell memory formation after mild COVID-19. TCRdb recomputed calls from the 5' RACE reads with MiXCR, one row per CDR3 protein. The data contain 400,000 to 550,000 distinct CDR3 sequences, roughly 25% of them singletons. The specimen sequenced was PBMCs or a T cell subset sorted from them (not recorded which). The receptors derive from an adult woman who had mild COVID-19 (a few samples of this study predate the infection). Cell type and time point are not known. Both conserved end residues are part of each CDR3. The D gene is left open where the match is weak. Only some rows state a clone size, as once, few, many or a class for expanded clones.

V: TRBV5-6
J: TRBJ2-7
D: TRBD1
size: -
CDR3: CASSLEASGTGGYEQYF
DNA: TGTGCCAGCAGCTTGGAAGCGAGCGGGACAGGGGGCTACGAGCAGTACTTC

V: TRBV18
J: TRBJ2-7
D: TRBD1
size: few
CDR3: CASSSGGQGAAYEQYF
DNA: TGTGCCAGCTCATCGGGAGGACAGGGGGCTGCCTACGAGCAGTACTTC

V: TRBV18
J: TRBJ2-3
D: TRBD1
size: many
CDR3: CASSFTARTGQGDTQYF
DNA: TGTGCCAGCTCCTTCACGGCCCGGACAGGCCAGGGGGATACGCAGTATTTT

V: TRBV6-2/TRBV6-3
J: TRBJ2-2
D: -
size: few
CDR3: CASKGDTDTGELFF
DNA: TGTGCCAGCAAAGGGGATACTGACACCGGGGAGCTGTTTTTT

V: TRBV9
J: TRBJ2-2
D: -
size: few
CDR3: CASSVDPSVAGELFF
DNA: TGTGCCAGCAGCGTAGATCCTAGCGTCGCCGGGGAGCTGTTTTTT

V: TRBV7-3
J: TRBJ1-1
D: TRBD1
size: -
CDR3: CASSSGQGADTEAFF
DNA: TGTGCCAGCAGCTCCGGACAGGGGGCGGACACTGAAGCTTTCTTT

V: TRBV27
J: TRBJ1-6
D: -
size: -
CDR3: CASSFSGGMGNPPLHF
DNA: TGTGCCAGCAGTTTCTCGGGGGGGATGGGGAATCCACCCCTCCACTTT

V: TRBV6-2/TRBV6-3
J: TRBJ1-1
D: TRBD1
size: -
CDR3: CASRPPQGVNTEAFF
DNA: TGTGCCAGCAGACCCCCACAGGGGGTGAACACTGAAGCTTTCTTT

V: TRBV18
J: TRBJ2-7
D: -
size: -
CDR3: CASAVAAYGHEQYF
DNA: TGTGCCAGCGCGGTGGCAGCCTATGGACACGAGCAGTACTTC

V: TRBV6-1
J: TRBJ2-1
D: TRBD1
size: few
CDR3: CASTSETGRLTYNEQFF
DNA: TGTGCCAGCACTTCGGAGACAGGGCGCCTTACCTACAATGAGCAGTTCTTC

V: TRBV29-1
J: TRBJ2-1
D: TRBD2
size: -
CDR3: CSVGSGAGNEQFF
DNA: TGCAGCGTTGGGAGCGGGGCTGGCAATGAGCAGTTCTTC

V: TRBV4-1
J: TRBJ2-1
D: TRBD2
size: few
CDR3: CASSQDGTSGGNEQFF
DNA: TGCGCCAGCAGCCAAGATGGCACTAGCGGGGGGAATGAGCAGTTCTTC

V: TRBV27
J: TRBJ1-5
D: TRBD1
size: few
CDR3: CASSATGGGSNQPQHF
DNA: TGTGCCAGCAGTGCGACAGGGGGCGGAAGCAATCAGCCCCAGCATTTT

V: TRBV2
J: TRBJ1-2
D: -
size: -
CDR3: CASSEIAYYGYTF
DNA: TGTGCCAGCAGTGAAATAGCCTACTATGGCTACACCTTC

V: TRBV30
J: TRBJ1-6
D: -
size: few
CDR3: CAWSRGREVPLHF
DNA: TGTGCCTGGAGTAGAGGAAGGGAGGTACCCCTCCACTTT

V: TRBV4-1
J: TRBJ2-1
D: -
size: once
CDR3: CASSQEGGLPDNEQFF
DNA: TGCGCCAGCAGCCAAGAAGGGGGGCTGCCTGACAATGAGCAGTTCTTC

V: TRBV7-9
J: TRBJ2-3
D: TRBD2
size: few
CDR3: CASSHTSGTTDTQYF
DNA: TGTGCCAGCAGCCATACTAGCGGGACTACAGATACGCAGTATTTT

V: TRBV5-1
J: TRBJ2-7
D: -
size: few
CDR3: CASSLEPNSYEQYF
DNA: TGCGCCAGCAGCTTGGAACCGAATTCCTACGAGCAGTACTTC

V: TRBV9
J: TRBJ2-7
D: -
size: few
CDR3: CASSSTGTLPYEQYF
DNA: TGTGCCAGCAGCTCCACCGGGACACTACCCTACGAGCAGTACTTC

V: TRBV2
J: TRBJ1-2
D: -
size: -
CDR3: CASSDNYDYTF
DNA: TGTGCCAGCAGTGACAATTATGACTACACCTTC

V: TRBV7-8
J: TRBJ2-1
D: TRBD2
size: few
CDR3: CASSLWRGGSGYNEQFF
DNA: TGTGCCAGCAGCTTATGGCGGGGGGGGAGTGGTTACAATGAGCAGTTCTTC

V: TRBV5-1
J: TRBJ1-2
D: -
size: few
CDR3: CASASSGTFVGYTF
DNA: TGCGCCAGCGCCTCTTCGGGGACCTTCGTGGGCTACACCTTC

V: TRBV20-1
J: TRBJ2-7
D: TRBD2
size: -
CDR3: CSARDRASGAYEQYF
DNA: TGCAGTGCTAGAGATCGGGCTAGCGGGGCCTACGAGCAGTACTTC

V: TRBV29-1
J: TRBJ1-5
D: TRBD1
size: many
CDR3: CSAGDSIHSNQPQHF
DNA: TGCAGCGCGGGGGACAGCATACATAGCAATCAGCCCCAGCATTTT

V: TRBV5-1
J: TRBJ2-5
D: -
size: few
CDR3: CASSQGRIEETQYF
DNA: TGCGCCAGCAGCCAGGGACGGATAGAAGAGACCCAGTACTTC

V: TRBV5-1
J: TRBJ2-4
D: TRBD2
size: -
CDR3: CASSLAGGTLAKNIQYF
DNA: TGCGCCAGCAGCTTGGCCGGGGGGACCCTAGCCAAAAACATTCAGTACTTC

V: TRBV6-6
J: TRBJ2-7
D: -
size: few
CDR3: CASSYTPSYEQYF
DNA: TGTGCCAGCAGCTACACCCCCTCCTACGAGCAGTACTTC

V: TRBV18
J: TRBJ2-1
D: -
size: -
CDR3: CASSPELNEQFF
DNA: TGTGCCAGCTCACCAGAACTCAATGAGCAGTTCTTC

V: TRBV5-5
J: TRBJ2-3
D: TRBD2
size: few
CDR3: CASSLNLAGTDTQYF
DNA: TGTGCCAGCAGCTTGAACCTAGCGGGCACAGATACGCAGTATTTT

V: TRBV2
J: TRBJ2-5
D: -
size: -
CDR3: CASSEGLPGETQYF
DNA: TGTGCCAGCAGTGAAGGGCTCCCAGGAGAGACCCAGTACTTC

V: TRBV20-1
J: TRBJ1-1
D: -
size: many
CDR3: CSARDGGRMNTEAFF
DNA: TGCAGTGCTAGAGATGGAGGACGGATGAACACTGAAGCTTTCTTT

V: TRBV7-6
J: TRBJ2-7
D: -
size: few
CDR3: CASSSLLTVGEQYF
DNA: TGTGCCAGCAGCTCGCTATTAACGGTCGGCGAGCAGTACTTC

V: TRBV9
J: TRBJ2-2
D: -
size: few
CDR3: CASSVAGNTGELFF
DNA: TGTGCCAGCAGCGTAGCGGGGAACACCGGGGAGCTGTTTTTT

V: TRBV11-3
J: TRBJ2-1
D: TRBD2
size: -
CDR3: CASSLIAGFTRQFF
DNA: TGTGCCAGCAGCCTAATAGCGGGATTTACCCGGCAGTTCTTC

V: TRBV5-5
J: TRBJ2-2
D: -
size: -
CDR3: CASSPTWTGELFF
DNA: TGTGCCAGCAGCCCGACATGGACCGGGGAGCTGTTTTTT

V: TRBV6-1
J: TRBJ2-7
D: TRBD1
size: -
CDR3: CASSVDAGTGAHEQYF
DNA: TGTGCCAGCAGTGTCGATGCGGGGACAGGGGCCCACGAGCAGTACTTC

V: TRBV5-5
J: TRBJ1-5
D: -
size: many
CDR3: CASSLVGQPQHF
DNA: TGTGCCAGCAGCTTGGTTGGTCAGCCCCAGCATTTT

V: TRBV29-1
J: TRBJ2-7
D: TRBD1
size: few
CDR3: CSVDSGTEVIEQYF
DNA: TGCAGCGTCGACTCTGGGACAGAGGTTATCGAGCAGTACTTC

V: TRBV4-2
J: TRBJ2-7
D: -
size: few
CDR3: CASSQDTGRYEQYF
DNA: TGTGCCAGCAGCCAAGATACGGGACGTTACGAGCAGTACTTC

V: TRBV19
J: TRBJ2-7
D: -
size: -
CDR3: CASSSKVGDPLYEQYF
DNA: TGTGCCAGTAGTAGTAAAGTGGGGGATCCTCTCTACGAGCAGTACTTC

V: TRBV19
J: TRBJ1-1
D: -
size: -
CDR3: CASSISWQGYPEAFF
DNA: TGTGCCAGTAGTATTTCCTGGCAGGGCTACCCTGAAGCTTTCTTT

V: TRBV12-3/TRBV12-4
J: TRBJ2-7
D: -
size: few
CDR3: CASSLGLARYEQYF
DNA: TGTGCCAGCAGTTTAGGTCTAGCTCGCTACGAGCAGTACTTC

V: TRBV12-3/TRBV12-4
J: TRBJ1-3
D: -
size: few
CDR3: CASSLWVGQSTSF
DNA: TGTGCCAGCAGTTTGTGGGTTGGACAATCTACCTCATTT

V: TRBV11-1
J: TRBJ2-7
D: TRBD2
size: -
CDR3: CASSRGRVKDEQYF
DNA: TGTGCCAGCAGCCGCGGGAGGGTAAAGGACGAGCAGTACTTC

V: TRBV4-1
J: TRBJ2-1
D: -
size: -
CDR3: CASSQEAYPGSYNEQFF
DNA: TGCGCCAGCAGCCAAGAGGCCTACCCGGGCTCCTACAATGAGCAGTTCTTC

V: TRBV20-1
J: TRBJ1-2
D: TRBD1
size: few
CDR3: CSAPDREGGYTF
DNA: TGCAGTGCTCCAGACAGGGAAGGAGGCTACACCTTC

V: TRBV5-1
J: TRBJ1-1
D: TRBD1
size: few
CDR3: CASSLGGGLDTEAFF
DNA: TGCGCCAGCAGCTTGGGAGGGGGCTTGGACACTGAAGCTTTCTTT

V: TRBV7-3
J: TRBJ2-3
D: -
size: -
CDR3: CASSPWSGADTQYF
DNA: TGTGCCAGCAGCCCCTGGTCTGGGGCAGATACGCAGTATTTT

V: TRBV27
J: TRBJ2-3
D: -
size: few
CDR3: CASSLVGILGYQVAAQYF
DNA: TGTGCCAGCAGTTTAGTTGGCATACTAGGTTACCAGGTGGCGGCGCAGTATTTT

V: TRBV5-1
J: TRBJ2-7
D: TRBD2
size: -
CDR3: CASSLMSGRGYEQYF
DNA: TGCGCCAGCAGCCTGATGAGCGGGAGGGGCTACGAGCAGTACTTC